The 29 T cell receptor beta chains given below trace back to one sample, sequenced in a study of CD8+CD57+ T cells in acquired aplastic anemia. All sequencing subjects had displayed CD8+CD57+ cell expansion on flow cytometry. TCR beta VDJ and CDR3 profiles were obtained from a genomic DNA template. TCRdb redid the calling of the reads with MiXCR, one entry per CDR3 protein. Among over 150,000 distinct CDR3 sequences listed, less than 60% were seen once. The sample was sorted CD4+, CD8+, or CD8+CD57+ T cells (not recorded which) from PBMCs. These receptors all stem from a human donor with aplastic anemia.

The sample holds many counts of this clonotype. V and J are TRBV20-1 and TRBJ2-1; 12 bases are a match to TRBD2. Germline V gene lookup returns CDR1 DFQATT and CDR2 SNEGSKA (reference sequence). The ends lost 5 bases at V and 9 bases at J; junction bases unmatched: 14. The length of the CDR3 is 16 residues. The CDR3, as DNA: TGCAGTGCTCACCGGACTAGCGGGATCATTGCGGGTGAGCAGTTCTTC. This sequence encodes CSAHRTSGIIAGEQFF.

This clonotype was found many times. The J gene is TRBJ2-7, the V gene TRBV27, with D perhaps matching TRBD2 (7 bases). Germline values: CDR1 MNHEY, CDR2 SMNVEV (reference sequence). This CDR3 spans 13 amino acids. V lost 6 bases to trimming and J lost 5 bases, with 14 bases between them. CDR3 coding DNA: TGTGCCAGCAGCGGGGGGCTGCGCCACGAGCAGTACTTC. Translating it yields CASSGGLRHEQYF.

The chain employs TRBV2 and TRBJ2-7; no firm D call. The CDR3 consists of 11 residues. Germline V gives CDR1 SNHLY, CDR2 FYNNEI. V lost 8 bases, J lost 1 base, and 6 bases lay in between. This CDR3 is CASLESYEQYF. Here the CDR3 DNA reads TGTGCCAGCTTGGAGTCCTACGAGCAGTACTTC.

This clonotype was counted at least ten times. The chain uses TRBV10-3 and TRBJ1-4, with unresolved D. Per germline, CDR1 ENHRY and CDR2 SYGVKD. This CDR3 is built from 15 residues. The V end lost 6 bases, the J end lost 0 bases, and 11 bases lay between the germline ends. The CDR3, as DNA: TGTGCCATCAGGGACGCCACCGCAACTAATGAAAAACTGTTTTTT. It specifies CAIRDATATNEKLFF.

The chain joins TRBV15 to TRBJ1-2; 7 positions match TRBD1. This CDR3 region has 17 residues. Germline V gene data show CDR1 as LNHNV and CDR2 as YYDKDF (reference sequence). With 0 bases clipped from V and 4 bases from J, the junction kept 11 bases outside the gene matches. Here the CDR3 reads CATSRDLLQGSGYGYTF. The DNA for the CDR3 is TGTGCCACCAGCAGAGATCTATTACAGGGGTCGGGCTATGGCTACACCTTC.

The rearrangement uses TRBV12-3 or TRBV12-4 and TRBJ2-2; a weak D match, TRBD2 (5 bases). This CDR3 region has 13 residues. Trimming removed 5 bases from V and 7 bases from J, with 11 bases in between. CDR3 bases: TGTGCCAGCAGTCCGTGGAGGAGCGGGGAGCTGTTTTTT. Its translation is CASSPWRSGELFF.

This chain links TRBV7-2 with TRBJ2-2; D remains ambiguous. Germline CDR1 and CDR2: SGHTA and FQGNSA. The ends were cut back, 4 bases at V and 2 bases at J, with 5 bases in the middle. The CDR3 is 13 amino acids. The CDR3 nucleotides read TGTGCCAGCAGCTGGCCAAACACCGGGGAGCTGTTTTTT. Translation gives CASSWPNTGELFF.

The gene calls are TRBV28 and TRBJ1-5; the match to TRBD1 covers 7 bases. This CDR3 is built from 13 residues. Germline V gene data show CDR1 as MDHEN and CDR2 as SYDVKM. With V trimmed by 6 bases and J by 6 bases, 5 bases remained unmatched. The CDR3 reads CASRDREGQPQHF. CDR3 DNA sequence: TGTGCCAGCAGAGACAGGGAAGGTCAGCCCCAGCATTTT.

This clonotype came up many times. This chain links TRBV7-6 with TRBJ2-7, with TRBD1 matching 8 bases. The CDR3 loop spans 15 amino acids. Germline V gene data show CDR1 as SGHVS and CDR2 as FNYEAQ. Trimming at V came to 5 bases and at J to 6 bases, leaving 12 bases not matched to a gene. In nucleotides, the CDR3 is TGTGCCAGCAGCGCGAGGACAGGGTTCGGCGGCGAGCAGTACTTC. As protein: CASSARTGFGGEQYF.

The rearrangement joins TRBV7-2 to TRBJ2-7, with 8 bases that match TRBD2. The V gene end was trimmed by 4 bases and the J gene end by 11 bases; junction bases not matched to a gene: 13. The CDR3 length is 14 residues. CDR1 and CDR2 (germline): SGHTA, FQGNSA. As DNA, the CDR3 is TGTGCCAGCAGCTCGACCGGGACTAGTCCGAGGGAGTACTTC. Protein: CASSSTGTSPREYF.

In this sample, this clonotype is medium-sized. This chain joins TRBV15 and TRBJ1-5, with D possibly matching TRBD1 (5 bases). The CDR3 contains 17 residues. The germline V and J ends were trimmed by 1 base and 1 base, with 14 bases remaining between them. CDR1 and CDR2 (germline): LNHNV, YYDKDF (reference sequence). The CDR3 spells CATSRGGVGQSNQPQHF. CDR3 nucleotides: TGTGCCACCAGCAGAGGGGGGGTCGGGCAAAGCAATCAGCCCCAGCATTTT. Together with reference TRBV15 and TRBJ1-5, the CDR3 gives the full variable domain: DAMVIQNPRYQVTQFGKPVTLSCSQTLNHNVMYWYQQKSSQAPKLLFHYYDKDFNNEADTPDNFQSRRPNTSFCFLDIRSPGLGDTAMYLCATSRGGVGQSNQPQHFGDGTRLSIL.

The rearrangement links TRBV20-1 to TRBJ1-1; TRBD1 matches 8 bases. The V gene end was trimmed by 5 bases and the J gene end by 6 bases; junction bases not matched to a gene: 8. The CDR3 runs to 13 residues. Germline-derived CDR1 and CDR2 are DFQATT and SNEGSKA (reference sequence). The CDR3 here is CSAGQGMVAEAFF. Written as DNA, the CDR3 is TGCAGTGCTGGACAGGGAATGGTGGCTGAAGCTTTCTTT.

This clonotype appeared many times. J is TRBJ2-2 and V is TRBV7-9; the D gene is possibly TRBD1 (6 bases). Trimming shortened V by 5 bases and J by 6 bases, and 13 bases separated the two germline ends. CDR1 and CDR2 (germline): SEHNR, FQNEAQ (reference sequence). This CDR3 region has 14 residues. The CDR3 loop is CASSPQGFSGELFF. CDR3 bases: TGTGCCAGCAGCCCACAGGGATTCTCCGGGGAGCTGTTTTTT. Full variable domain (rest looked up from reference TRBV7-9 and TRBJ2-2): DTGVSQNPRHKITKRGQNVTFRCDPISEHNRLYWYRQTLGQGPEFLTYFQNEAQLEKSRLLSDRFSAERPKGSFSTLEIQRTEQGDSAMYLCASSPQGFSGELFFGEGSRLTVL.

This rearrangement joins TRBV15 to TRBJ2-5; D is perhaps TRBD1 (5 bases). Germline V gene data show CDR1 as LNHNV and CDR2 as YYDKDF (reference sequence). V was trimmed by 0 bases and J by 5 bases, leaving 13 bases between them. The CDR3 runs 15 residues. The CDR3 spells CATSRERGRVETQYF. CDR3 in DNA: TGTGCCACCAGCAGAGAAAGAGGCAGGGTGGAGACCCAGTACTTC.

The CDR3 coding sequence is TGCAGCGTTGAAGATGGAAGCGGGGGTTACAATGAGCAGTTCTTC. Translation gives CSVEDGSGGYNEQFF. V and J are TRBV29-1 and TRBJ2-1, with 8 positions matching TRBD2. Germline CDR1 is SQVTM and CDR2 is ANQGSEA. V lost 0 bases and J lost 4; bases outside the gene matches: 5. There are 15 residues in the CDR3.

The rearrangement links TRBV2 to TRBJ2-3; a weak D match, TRBD2 (6 bases). Trimming took off 7 bases at V and 0 bases at J, with 11 bases between the two ends. The CDR3 sequence is 14 residues long. Germline CDR1 SNHLY, CDR2 FYNNEI. The CDR3 sequence: CASKGGTSTDTQYF. DNA for the CDR3: TGTGCCAGCAAAGGCGGGACTAGCACAGATACGCAGTATTTT.

This clonotype was observed at least ten times. The chain is built from TRBV4-2 and TRBJ1-2; D is possibly TRBD1 (5 bases). Germline V gene data show CDR1 as LGHNA and CDR2 as YNFKEQ. Trimming pared 4 bases from V and 6 bases from J, leaving 21 bases between. The length of the CDR3 is 16 residues. CDR3 in DNA: TGTGCCAGCAGCCGAGCCCACCAGGGTACTAGGGATGGCTACACCTTC. It translates to CASSRAHQGTRDGYTF.

The chain links TRBV6-2 or TRBV6-3 to TRBJ1-5; perhaps TRBD1 as D (5 bases). Between the trimmed V and J ends, which lost 5 bases and 9 bases, there was a span of 11 bases. CDR1 and CDR2 (germline): MNHEY, SVGEGT. CDR3 length: 12 amino acids. The CDR3 DNA reads as TGTGCCAGCAGTGAGGGGTTACGGCCCCAGCATTTT. It is translated as CASSEGLRPQHF.

The V and J genes are TRBV3-1 and TRBJ1-1; D unclear. This CDR3 has 14 amino acids. Germline lookup yields CDR1 LGHDT and CDR2 YNNKEL (reference sequence). The V and J ends lost 1 base and 1 base respectively, with 7 bases between them. CDR3 nucleotide sequence: TGTGCCAGCAGCCAAGGATCAGAGAACACTGAAGCTTTCTTT. As protein: CASSQGSENTEAFF.

V and J are TRBV16 and TRBJ2-1; TRBD2 matches at 8 bases. CDR3 length equals 17 residues. The junction had 14 bases not matched to a gene; V was cut back by 3 bases and J by 7 bases. Germline V gives CDR1 KGHSY, CDR2 FQNENV. This CDR3 is CASSQRSDSGSKNEQFF. The CDR3 DNA follows: TGTGCCAGCAGCCAGCGCAGTGACAGCGGGAGTAAAAATGAGCAGTTCTTC. Full variable domain (rest looked up from reference TRBV16 and TRBJ2-1): GEEVAQTPKHLVRGEGQKAKLYCAPIKGHSYVFWYQQVLKNEFKFLISFQNENVFDETGMPKERFSAKCLPNSPCSLEIQATKLEDSAVYFCASSQRSDSGSKNEQFFGPGTRLTVL.

V is TRBV19 and J is TRBJ2-7; tentative D call: TRBD2 (6 bases). The germline V gene has CDR1 LNHDA and CDR2 SQIVND (reference sequence). The CDR3 length is 13 residues. V dropped 5 bases and J dropped 2 bases, with 10 bases sitting between them. Here the CDR3 reads CASSRPGAYEQYF. In DNA form, the CDR3 reads TGTGCCAGTAGTCGCCCGGGGGCCTACGAGCAGTACTTC.

This clonotype was seen a few times. The gene calls are TRBV7-3 and TRBJ2-7; no clear D. The V and J ends lost 6 bases and 0 bases respectively, with 9 bases between them. The CDR3 sequence is 13 residues long. Germline values: CDR1 SGHTA, CDR2 FQGTGA. The CDR3: CASSPHPSYEQYF. The CDR3 DNA follows: TGTGCCAGCAGTCCCCATCCCTCCTACGAGCAGTACTTC.

This sequence joins TRBV7-8 and TRBJ2-7, with TRBD1 matching 8 bases. The V gene end was trimmed by 9 bases and the J gene end by 2 bases; junction bases not matched to a gene: 15. CDR1 is SGHVS, CDR2 FQNEAQ, per germline. This CDR3 contains 16 residues. CDR3 region: CASSIAAQGAAYEQYF. The DNA of the CDR3 is TGTGCCAGTAGTATAGCCGCGCAGGGGGCAGCCTACGAGCAGTACTTC.

This clonotype was detected a few times. The chain combines TRBV2 with TRBJ1-6; D unresolved. Germline V CDR1 and CDR2: SNHLY, FYNNEI. Trimming shortened V by 8 bases and J by 8 bases, and 7 bases separated the two germline ends. This CDR3 has 11 amino acids. The CDR3 coding sequence is TGTGCCAGCGAGGGATATTCACCCCTCCACTTT. This sequence encodes CASEGYSPLHF.

This clonotype occurred many times. J is TRBJ2-1 and V is TRBV2, with D hard to call. The germline V and J ends were trimmed by 3 bases and 2 bases, with 8 bases remaining between them. The V gene's germline CDR1 is SNHLY and CDR2 FYNNEI. CDR3 length equals 14 residues. CDR3 nucleotides: TGTGCCAGCAGTGAGGGCCTTGCCTACAATGAGCAGTTCTTC. It is translated as CASSEGLAYNEQFF.

The V call is TRBV29-1, the J call TRBJ2-7; TRBD1 matches at 8 bases. Germline CDR1 SQVTM, CDR2 ANQGSEA. This CDR3 region has 12 residues. Unmatched junction bases numbered 2, after V lost 1 base and J lost 6 bases. This chain's CDR3 is CSVEGQGLEQYF. CDR3 in DNA: TGCAGCGTTGAAGGACAGGGGCTCGAGCAGTACTTC.

The genes are TRBV7-6 and TRBJ2-1; D unresolved. CDR1 and CDR2 from the germline V gene are SGHVS and FNYEAQ. The CDR3 sequence is 15 residues long. The germline V and J ends were trimmed by 1 base and 4 bases, with 11 bases remaining between them. CDR3 residues: CASSLDRRRYNEQFF. CDR3 DNA: TGTGCCAGCAGCTTAGATCGGCGGCGGTACAATGAGCAGTTCTTC.

This clonotype was observed at least ten times. This chain uses TRBV28 with TRBJ1-2, with 8 bases that match TRBD1. This CDR3 is built from 13 residues. With 3 bases clipped from V and 7 bases from J, the junction kept 4 bases outside the gene matches. CDR1 and CDR2 (germline): MDHEN, SYDVKM. CDR3 DNA: TGTGCCAGCAGTTTGGGACAGGACCTTGGCTACACCTTC. Encoded protein: CASSLGQDLGYTF.

The CDR3 DNA is TGCGCCAGCAGTGAGTTTACGCGGTGGGGGACAGATACGCAGTATTTT. This encodes CASSEFTRWGTDTQYF. The chain uses TRBV10-1 and TRBJ2-3, with D perhaps matching TRBD1 or TRBD2 (5 bases each). The CDR3 contains 16 residues. Deletions cut 1 base from V and 3 bases from J, with 14 bases between. The germline V gene encodes CDR1 WNHNN and CDR2 SYGVQD (reference sequence).